Sequencing of this T cell receptor beta chain was carried out in a study of response to subunit inactivated influenza vaccine. Study-wide points: A suggestion made by the authors is that each seasonal influenza vaccination recruits few new T cells.

TCRdb re-analysed the RT-PCR reads in MiXCR, keeping a single row per CDR3 protein. The sample lists under 500,000 distinct CDR3 sequences, roughly 9.8% occurring once. For this clonotype: No antigen is known for it.

The CDR3 totals 13 residues. The chain employs TRBV21-1 and TRBJ2-1; the DNA was not used to check the table's D call, TRBD2. TRBV21-1 is noted as a pseudogene. The sample was PBMCs from blood, taken around seven weeks after vaccination. The sequence was collected from a man aged 45-65 years who received an inactivated influenza vaccine. The CDR3 is CASHSHPVREQFF. The CDR3 nucleotides read TGTGCCAGTCACTCCCACCCCGTGAGGGAGCAGTTCTTC.